What follows are 19 T cell receptor beta chains derived from one specimen sequenced in a study of OX40 agonist ivuxolimab in advanced cancers. Profiling relied on immunoSEQ multiplex PCR, and the TCRdb table lists in-frame clones only, not all of them. In the table there are roughly 9,900 clones, over 65% of which are singletons. Sequencing was performed on CD4+ or CD8+ T cells sorted from blood, taken in a trial of the OX40 agonist ivuxolimab. These receptors all come from an adult with an advanced solid tumor such as melanoma, head and neck, liver or kidney cancer.

In this sample, this clone turned up once. This sequence joins TRBV9 and TRBJ2-5, with D perhaps matching TRBD1 (6 bases). The CDR3 is 16 amino acids. Trimming pared 0 bases from V and 1 base from J, leaving 13 bases between. CDR1 is SGDLS and CDR2 is YYNGEE in the germline V gene. CDR3 bases: TGTGCCAGCAGCGTAGGTCCCAGGGGCCCCCAAGAGACCCAGTACTTC. As protein: CASSVGPRGPQETQYF. Combining the CDR3 with reference TRBV9 and TRBJ2-5 gives the whole variable domain DSGVTQTPKHLITATGQRVTLRCSPRSGDLSVYWYQQSLDQGLQFLIQYYNGEERAKGNILERFSAQQFPDLHSELNLSSLELGDSALYFCASSVGPRGPQETQYFGPGTRLLVL.

This clone came up a few times. The V gene is TRBV7-9, the J gene TRBJ2-1; TRBD2 is a possible D gene (6 bases). The CDR3 extends over 14 amino acids. CDR1 and CDR2 from the germline V gene are SEHNR and FQNEAQ (reference sequence). V was trimmed by 11 bases and J by 8 bases, leaving 22 bases between them. The CDR3: CARESGPPFDEQFF. As DNA, the CDR3 is TGTGCCCGCGAGAGCGGGCCCCCTTTCGATGAGCAGTTCTTC.

The rearrangement links TRBV19 to TRBJ2-1, with TRBD1 matching over 7 bases. V gave up 1 base and J gave up 6 bases; unmatched junction bases: 6. Germline CDR1 and CDR2: LNHDA and SQIVND (reference sequence). CDR3 size: 15 residues. The CDR3 region is CASSIGTGPGNEQFF. The CDR3 DNA sequence: TGTGCCAGTAGTATAGGGACAGGCCCGGGCAATGAGCAGTTCTTC.

This chain links TRBV4-1 with TRBJ2-3; TRBD1 agrees at 11 bases. The CDR3 is made up of 16 amino acids. J was trimmed by 5 bases and V by 2 bases; bases with no gene match: 6. Germline-derived CDR1 and CDR2 are MGHRA and YSYEKL. The CDR3 DNA reads TGCGCCAGCAGCCAAATGGGACAGGGGGTGTTAGATACGCAGTATTTT. Residues: CASSQMGQGVLDTQYF.

The table lists this clone with a few counts. The V call is TRBV6-4, the J call TRBJ1-5; a weak D match, TRBD1 (5 bases). CDR3 size: 13 residues. Germline V lookup: CDR1 MRHNA, CDR2 SNTAGT. With 3 bases removed from V and 7 bases from J, the gap between germline ends came to 10 bases. The CDR3 DNA follows: TGTGCCAGCAGTGAGAACGACAGACAGCCCCAGCATTTT. Amino acid sequence: CASSENDRQPQHF.

The chain recombines TRBV7-9 with TRBJ2-7; weak D call: TRBD2 (5 bases). V lost 1 base and J 4 bases, leaving 8 bases between the germline ends. Germline CDR1 and CDR2: SEHNR and FQNEAQ (reference sequence). There are 13 residues in the CDR3. The CDR3 spells CASSLDSGYEQYF. For the CDR3, the DNA is TGTGCCAGCAGCTTAGATTCGGGATACGAGCAGTACTTC. The full variable domain, its missing parts supplied by reference TRBV7-9 and TRBJ2-7, is DTGVSQNPRHKITKRGQNVTFRCDPISEHNRLYWYRQTLGQGPEFLTYFQNEAQLEKSRLLSDRFSAERPKGSFSTLEIQRTEQGDSAMYLCASSLDSGYEQYFGPGTRLTVT.

This clone rates as large (0.1 to 1%). The V call is TRBV10-3, the J call TRBJ2-1; TRBD2 agrees at 8 bases. This CDR3 is 15 amino acids long. From germline, CDR1 is ENHRY and CDR2 SYGVKD. J lost 8 bases, V lost 3 bases, and 9 bases had no gene match. CDR3 in amino acids: CAISDTSGPSHEQFF. DNA of the CDR3: TGTGCCATCAGTGACACTAGCGGACCCAGTCATGAGCAGTTCTTC.

This clone was seen once. CDR3 sequence reads: CASSYSLGGETQYF. CDR3 DNA sequence: TGTGCCAGCAGTTATTCCCTAGGGGGTGAGACCCAGTACTTC. The chain employs TRBV6-5 and TRBJ2-5; a weak D match, TRBD1 (6 bases). The CDR3 covers 14 residues. Deletions cut 3 bases from V and 5 bases from J, with 13 bases between. The germline V gene has CDR1 MNHEY and CDR2 SVGAGI.

The chain carries TRBV11-3 and TRBJ2-2, with 7 bases aligning to TRBD1. J lost 4 bases, V lost 2 bases, and 10 bases had no gene match. CDR3 length: 17 amino acids. Germline V gene sequence: CDR1 SGHNT, CDR2 YENEEA. DNA of the CDR3: TGTGCCAGCAGCTTATACCCGGACAGGTTCCTCACCGGGGAGCTGTTTTTT. This translates into CASSLYPDRFLTGELFF. Filled out from reference TRBV11-3 and TRBJ2-2, the complete variable domain reads EAGVVQSPRYKIIEKKQPVAFWCNPISGHNTLYWYLQNLGQGPELLIRYENEEAVDDSQLPKDRFSAERLKGVDSTLKIQPAELGDSAVYLCASSLYPDRFLTGELFFGEGSRLTVL.

The chain links TRBV2 to TRBJ2-2, with 7 bases fitting TRBD1. The CDR3 is 15 amino acids. Germline V gene data show CDR1 as SNHLY and CDR2 as FYNNEI. J lost 5 bases, V lost 4 bases, and 7 bases had no gene match. The CDR3 region has the DNA TGTGCCAGCAGTGGGCGACAGGGTGGAACCGGGGAGCTGTTTTTT. This gives the protein CASSGRQGGTGELFF.

This clone was detected only once. The V call is TRBV2, the J call TRBJ2-1; no clear D. The germline CDR1 and CDR2 sequences are SNHLY and FYNNEI. CDR3 length: 10 residues. V was shortened by 7 bases and J by 14 bases, with 12 bases between the two germline ends. The CDR3 coding sequence is TGTGCCAGCAAGGGCTCGACGGAGTTCTTC. As protein: CASKGSTEFF. Using reference TRBV2 and TRBJ2-1 for the parts outside the CDR3, the full variable domain is EPEVTQTPSHQVTQMGQEVILRCVPISNHLYFYWYRQILGQKVEFLVSFYNNEISEKSEIFDDQFSVERPDGSNFTLKIRSTKLEDSAMYFCASKGSTEFFGPGTRLTVL.

This rearrangement joins TRBV4-1 to TRBJ2-1; 11 nucleotides line up with TRBD2. The V segment lost 1 base and the J segment 6 bases; nucleotides outside the gene matches: 2. Germline V lookup: CDR1 MGHRA, CDR2 YSYEKL. The length of the CDR3 is 15 residues. CDR3: CASSQVAGGSNEQFF. CDR3 sequence (DNA): TGCGCCAGCAGCCAAGTAGCGGGAGGGTCCAATGAGCAGTTCTTC.

The rearrangement links TRBV27 to TRBJ2-2, with a possible D match to TRBD1 (5 bases). CDR1 is MNHEY, CDR2 SMNVEV, per germline (reference sequence). V was clipped by 0 bases and J by 4 bases, with 9 bases between them. This CDR3 is built from 15 residues. This CDR3 reads CASSLSVQGTGELFF. CDR3 sequence (DNA): TGTGCCAGCAGTTTATCGGTCCAGGGCACCGGGGAGCTGTTTTTT.

This rearrangement joins TRBV6-1 to TRBJ2-1, with TRBD1 matching 7 bases. The CDR3 runs 13 residues. The ends lost 2 bases at V and 15 bases at J; junction bases unmatched: 10. Germline CDR1 MNHNS, CDR2 SASEGT. The CDR3 here is CASSESYRGRGFF. In nucleotides, the CDR3 is TGTGCCAGCAGTGAATCCTACAGGGGTCGGGGGTTCTTC.

The gene calls are TRBV5-8 and TRBJ1-3, with TRBD1 as a possible D gene (6 bases). CDR1 and CDR2 (germline): SGHTS, YDEGEE. The CDR3 contains 14 residues. Trimming took off 4 bases at V and 4 bases at J, with 12 bases between the two ends. CDR3 nucleotides: TGTGCCAGCAGCAGACGGGGGACAGGAAACACCATATATTTT. Translation gives CASSRRGTGNTIYF. Complete variable domain (other parts from reference TRBV5-8 and TRBJ1-3): EAGVTQSPTHLIKTRGQQATLRCSPISGHTSVYWYQQALGLGLQFLLWYDEGEERNRGNFPPRFSGRQFPNYSSELNVNALELEDSALYLCASSRRGTGNTIYFGEGSWLTVV.

This rearrangement joins TRBV30 to TRBJ1-1; D is possibly TRBD1 (5 bases). The CDR3 contains 14 residues. Trimming removed 0 bases from V and 3 bases from J, with 11 bases in between. Looked up from germline, CDR1 is GTSNPN and CDR2 is SVGIG (reference sequence). CDR3 protein: CAWSVPGADTEAFF. The CDR3 nucleotides read TGTGCCTGGAGTGTACCCGGGGCGGACACTGAAGCTTTCTTT.

The CDR3 loop is CASSYDDGMGNTIYF. The CDR3 DNA reads as TGTGCCAGCAGTTACGACGACGGAATGGGAAACACCATATATTTT. The chain carries TRBV6-9 and TRBJ1-3; no definite D call. Germline lookup yields CDR1 MNHGY and CDR2 SVAAGI. CDR3 length: 15 amino acids. V was clipped by 3 bases and J by 4 bases, with 13 bases between them.

V gene TRBV6-7 combines with J gene TRBJ2-6; TRBD1 is a possible D gene (5 bases). TRBV6-7 is identified as an open reading frame with a role that is uncertain. The CDR3 covers 18 residues. V lost 5 bases, J lost 5 bases, and 22 bases lay in between. CDR3 sequence (DNA): TGTGCCAGCAGTGGGGCACAGCGTTTACAAAGTCGGGCCAACGTCCTGACTTTC. Its protein is CASSGAQRLQSRANVLTF.

The chain is built from TRBV7-9 and TRBJ2-3; no clear D. CDR1 SEHNR and CDR2 FQNEAQ come from the germline V gene (reference sequence). The CDR3 has 13 residues. Trimming stripped 4 bases from V and 7 bases from J, with 12 bases between. The CDR3 DNA reads as TGTGCCAGCAGCTCAACTGTTAGTAATACGCAGTATTTT. Amino acid sequence: CASSSTVSNTQYF.